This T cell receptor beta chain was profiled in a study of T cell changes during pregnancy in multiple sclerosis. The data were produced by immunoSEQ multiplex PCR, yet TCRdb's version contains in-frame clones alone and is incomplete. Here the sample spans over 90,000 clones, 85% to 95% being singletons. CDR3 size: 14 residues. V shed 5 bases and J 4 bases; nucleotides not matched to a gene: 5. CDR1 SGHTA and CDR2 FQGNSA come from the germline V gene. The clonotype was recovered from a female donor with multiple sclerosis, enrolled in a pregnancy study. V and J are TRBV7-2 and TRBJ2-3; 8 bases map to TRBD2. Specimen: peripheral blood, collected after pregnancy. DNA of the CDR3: TGTGCCAGCAGCATAACCGGGGGGGCAGATACGCAGTATTTT. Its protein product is CASSITGGADTQYF.